These T cell receptor beta chains were read from a single sample in a study of blood T cell repertoires in COVID-19. Profiling relied on immunoSEQ multiplex PCR, and the TCRdb table lists in-frame clones only, not all of them. The data hold more than 10,000 clones, with 90% observed a single time. Material for sequencing was peripheral blood. All receptors derive from a human donor with active COVID-19. The donor label of this sample is uncertain. The CDR3 runs from the conserved cysteine through the conserved F or W. The D gene is left open where the match is weak. Where a row states a size, it is once, few, many or the class of an expanded clone; other rows omit it.

TGTGCCAGCAGTTACATGGAGATGAACACTGAAGCTTTCTTT,CASSYMEMNTEAFF,few,TRBV6-6,TRBJ1-1,.
TGTGCCAGCAGCTTCCAGGGGGGCCATGGCTACACCTTC,CASSFQGGHGYTF,once,TRBV5-4,TRBJ1-2,TRBD1
TGTGCCAGCAGCGCCCTAGCGGGGGGCTACAATGAGCAGTTCTTC,CASSALAGGYNEQFF,once,TRBV9,TRBJ2-1,TRBD2
TGTGCCAGCAGCCAAGGACTACGGGCAGCCTATGGCTACACCTTC,CASSQGLRAAYGYTF,.,TRBV14,TRBJ1-2,.
TGTGCCAGCAGCTTAGTATTACTAGCGGGGGGATACAATGAGCAGTTCTTC,CASSLVLLAGGYNEQFF,.,TRBV7-6,TRBJ2-1,TRBD2
TGTGCCAGCAGCTTGGGACATGGAGGGTCGGGTTTGAACATTCAGTACTTC,CASSLGHGGSGLNIQYF,once,TRBV5-4,TRBJ2-4,.
TGTGCCAGCACTTCCGGGACAGGGGATGCAGATACGCAGTATTTT,CASTSGTGDADTQYF,.,TRBV6-5,TRBJ2-3,TRBD1
TGTGCCAGCAGCCAAGCTGCACTAGCGGGGGGCCCAGATACGCAGTATTTT,CASSQAALAGGPDTQYF,.,TRBV4-2,TRBJ2-3,TRBD2
TGTGCCACCAGTCTTGTTGTGACGGGGGATGAAAAACTGTTTTTT,CATSLVVTGDEKLFF,.,TRBV24-1,TRBJ1-4,.
TGTGCTAGCAGCACAACAGGGGGCGCGGGCGAGACCCAGTACTTC,CASSTTGGAGETQYF,.,TRBV7-7,TRBJ2-5,TRBD1
TGTGCCAGCAGTGGGGCGGGTGCAACTAATGAAAAACTGTTTTTT,CASSGAGATNEKLFF,.,TRBV2,TRBJ1-4,.
TGTGCCAGCAGCCCACAGGGGGCGCTGGGCTACACCTTC,CASSPQGALGYTF,.,TRBV6-2/TRBV6-3,TRBJ1-2,TRBD1
TGTGCCAGCAGTATTAGGGGTGGTCAGCCCCAGCATTTT,CASSIRGGQPQHF,.,TRBV28,TRBJ1-5,.
TGTGCCAGCCAGGGACAGTTTAATGAAAAACTGTTTTTT,CASQGQFNEKLFF,.,TRBV19,TRBJ1-4,TRBD1
TGCGCCAGCAGCCAAGAACTAGCGGGGTTTTACGAGCAGTACTTC,CASSQELAGFYEQYF,.,TRBV4-1,TRBJ2-7,TRBD2
TGTGCCTGGAGTGCATACAGGGGGCCCACCGGGGAGCTGTTTTTT,CAWSAYRGPTGELFF,.,TRBV30,TRBJ2-2,TRBD1
TGTGCCAGCAGTTTTACTAGCGGGGGAGAGACCCAGTACTTC,CASSFTSGGETQYF,.,TRBV6-5,TRBJ2-5,TRBD2
TGTGCCAGCAGCTTAGTTGGCCAGGGATGGGGCAATGAGCAGTTCTTC,CASSLVGQGWGNEQFF,.,TRBV7-8,TRBJ2-1,.
TGTGCCAGCAGGGGGGCAGGGATGGAGCCCCAGCATTTT,CASRGAGMEPQHF,few,TRBV27,TRBJ1-5,.
TGTGCCAGCTCACCAGCTTATGAGGATACGCAGTATTTT,CASSPAYEDTQYF,.,TRBV18,TRBJ2-3,.
TGTGCCAGCAGTTGGGGGCCGAACAATGAGCAGTTCTTC,CASSWGPNNEQFF,.,TRBV12-3/TRBV12-4,TRBJ2-1,.
TGTGCCAGCAGCCGGGACAGGTTAGGAAATGAGCAGTTCTTC,CASSRDRLGNEQFF,.,TRBV7-9,TRBJ2-1,TRBD1
TGTGCCGCCCGCGGGCAGTCCTACGAGCAGTACTTC,CAARGQSYEQYF,.,TRBV6-5,TRBJ2-7,.
TGTGCCAGCAGCGCCAGGACAGGGGTTGATGGAAACACCATATATTTT,CASSARTGVDGNTIYF,.,TRBV9,TRBJ1-3,TRBD1
TGTGCCAGCAGCTTACCGGGACAGGGCCCCTACGAGCAGTACTTC,CASSLPGQGPYEQYF,.,TRBV5-4,TRBJ2-7,TRBD1
TGTGCCAGCTCACCGCGGGGGTACAATGAGCAGTTCTTC,CASSPRGYNEQFF,.,TRBV18,TRBJ2-1,TRBD2
TGTGCCAGCTCACCGCGAAGCACAGTCTACGAGCAGTACTTC,CASSPRSTVYEQYF,.,TRBV18,TRBJ2-7,.
TGTGCCAGTAGGATGTCGGGGGGGGGCTCTCTCAATGAGCAGTTCTTC,CASRMSGGGSLNEQFF,.,TRBV19,TRBJ2-1,TRBD2
TGTGCCAGCAGTGTTTCACGGGGATTTACGACTGGGGCCAACGTCCTGACTTTC,CASSVSRGFTTGANVLTF,.,TRBV6-1,TRBJ2-6,.
TGTGCCAGCAGCTTATTTCGGAATCAGCCCCAGCATTTT,CASSLFRNQPQHF,.,TRBV11-2,TRBJ1-5,.
TGTGCCAGCAGTTACTCCAGGGGACAGAACACTGAAGCTTTCTTT,CASSYSRGQNTEAFF,.,TRBV6-5,TRBJ1-1,.
TGTGCCAGCAGTCTACAGGGGGTCGAAGAAGCTTTCTTT,CASSLQGVEEAFF,.,TRBV5-4,TRBJ1-1,TRBD1
TGTGCCAGCAGTTATACAGTAGACTATGGCTACACCTTC,CASSYTVDYGYTF,.,TRBV6-5,TRBJ1-2,.
TGTGCCAGCAGCGACAGGCCTGAAAAACTGTTTTTT,CASSDRPEKLFF,once,TRBV3-1/TRBV3-2,TRBJ1-4,.
TGTGCTAGTGGTTTCACAGGGAATAATGAAAAACTGTTTTTT,CASGFTGNNEKLFF,.,TRBV12-5,TRBJ1-4,.
TGTGCCAGCAGTTCCGGGACAGGGGGAGAGACCCAGTACTTC,CASSSGTGGETQYF,.,TRBV6-5,TRBJ2-5,TRBD1
TGCGCCAGCAGCCCGGGACAGGGGAACTCTGAAGCTTTCTTT,CASSPGQGNSEAFF,.,TRBV5-1,TRBJ1-1,TRBD1
TGCGCCAGCAGCTTCAACAGGGAATCTGAAGCTTTCTTT,CASSFNRESEAFF,.,TRBV5-1,TRBJ1-1,.
TGTGCCAGCAGCCCAAACGCGCTAGGAGCGCGGATATTCTTC,CASSPNALGARIFF,.,TRBV7-2,TRBJ2-1,.
TGTGCCACCAGTGGGGCAGCGGGGGGGCCCACAGATACGCAGTATTTT,CATSGAAGGPTDTQYF,.,TRBV24-1,TRBJ2-3,TRBD2
TGTGCCAGCGGCACAAGGAGGAATGAAAAACTGTTTTTT,CASGTRRNEKLFF,once,TRBV2,TRBJ1-4,.
TGCGCCAGCAGCTTAGCACAGGCGAACACCGGGGAGCTGTTTTTT,CASSLAQANTGELFF,.,TRBV5-1,TRBJ2-2,.
TGTGCCAGCAGTGACCCCAGGGCAGTAGATACGCAGTATTTT,CASSDPRAVDTQYF,.,TRBV25-1,TRBJ2-3,.